This T cell receptor (beta chain) was found in a study of CD8+CD57+ T cells in acquired aplastic anemia. The CDR3 is made up of 12 amino acids. With 10 bases removed from V and 4 bases from J, the gap between germline ends came to 14 bases. Germline V gene data show CDR1 as MNHEY and CDR2 as SMNVEV (reference sequence). Sequencing was done on patients that had shown CD8+CD57+ cell expansion by flow cytometry. The template for TCR beta VDJ and CDR3 sequence profiling was genomic DNA. MiXCR, run by TCRdb on the reads, gives a single entry per CDR3 protein. The sample includes 150,000 to 200,000 distinct CDR3 sequences, 40% to 60% of them seen just once.

This sequence joins TRBV27 and TRBJ2-7, with D tentatively TRBD1 (6 bases). The sequence came from a human donor with aplastic anemia. Sequenced: sorted CD4+, CD8+, or CD8+CD57+ T cells (not recorded which) from PBMCs. DNA of the CDR3: TGTGCCACCGCGACAGGAGGATACGAGCAGTACTTC. Residues: CATATGGYEQYF.